This TCR beta chain originates from a study of blood T cells in healthy people across ages. The second PCR ran about 7 to 12 cycles with a sample-barcoded 5' primer and J-beta primers. A single record per CDR3 protein comes from TCRdb applying MiXCR to the 5' RACE reads. Of approximately 850,000 distinct CDR3 sequences listed, 58% were seen once; the top ten hold about 20%. Regarding the study as a whole: A conclusive naive versus antigen-experienced comparison was prevented by the unsorted PBMCs.

On this clonotype itself: As yet, its antigen is unknown.

Trimming cost V 5 bases and J 3 bases, with 11 bases left between them. Germline CDR1 and CDR2: LGHDT and YNNKEL (reference sequence). The CDR3 has 14 residues. Sequences were obtained from blood. The chain links TRBV3-1 to TRBJ2-1; D is undetermined. The sequence derives from a man aged 30 to 39 in good health. CDR3 in amino acids: CASSSIGIYNEQFF. CDR3 coding DNA: TGTGCCAGCAGCTCCATTGGGATCTACAATGAGCAGTTCTTC.